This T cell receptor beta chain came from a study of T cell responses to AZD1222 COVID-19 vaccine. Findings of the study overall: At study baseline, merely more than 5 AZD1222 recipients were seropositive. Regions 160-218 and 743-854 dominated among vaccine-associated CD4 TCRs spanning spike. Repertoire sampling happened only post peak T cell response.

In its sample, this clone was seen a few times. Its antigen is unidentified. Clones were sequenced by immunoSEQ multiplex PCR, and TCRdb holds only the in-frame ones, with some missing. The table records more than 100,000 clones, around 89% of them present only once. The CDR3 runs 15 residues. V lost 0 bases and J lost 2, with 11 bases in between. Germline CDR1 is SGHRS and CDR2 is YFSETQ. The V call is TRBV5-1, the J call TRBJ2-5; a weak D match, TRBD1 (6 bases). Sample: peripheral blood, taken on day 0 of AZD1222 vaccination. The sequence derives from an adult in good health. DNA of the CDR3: TGCGCCAGCAGCTTGGACAGGGCCCAGCAAGAGACCCAGTACTTC. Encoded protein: CASSLDRAQQETQYF.